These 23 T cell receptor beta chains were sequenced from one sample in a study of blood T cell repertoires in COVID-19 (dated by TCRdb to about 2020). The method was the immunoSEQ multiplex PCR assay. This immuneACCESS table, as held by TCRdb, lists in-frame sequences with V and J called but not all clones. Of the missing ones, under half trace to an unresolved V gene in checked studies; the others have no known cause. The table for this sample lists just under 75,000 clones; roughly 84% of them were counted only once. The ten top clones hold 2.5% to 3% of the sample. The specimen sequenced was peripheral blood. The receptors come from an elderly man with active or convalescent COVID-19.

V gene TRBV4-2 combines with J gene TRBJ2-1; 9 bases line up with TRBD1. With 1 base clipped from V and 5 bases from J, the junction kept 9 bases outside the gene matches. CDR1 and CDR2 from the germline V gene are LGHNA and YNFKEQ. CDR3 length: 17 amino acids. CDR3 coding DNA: TGTGCCAGCAGCCAAGCTAAGGCCGGGACAGGGAACAATGAGCAGTTCTTC. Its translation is CASSQAKAGTGNNEQFF.

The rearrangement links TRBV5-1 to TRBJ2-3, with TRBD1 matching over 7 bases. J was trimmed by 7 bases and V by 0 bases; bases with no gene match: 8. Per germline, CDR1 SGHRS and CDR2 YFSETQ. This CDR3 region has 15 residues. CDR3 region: CASSLGQGERNTQYF. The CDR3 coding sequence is TGCGCCAGCAGCTTGGGGCAGGGGGAACGGAATACGCAGTATTTT.

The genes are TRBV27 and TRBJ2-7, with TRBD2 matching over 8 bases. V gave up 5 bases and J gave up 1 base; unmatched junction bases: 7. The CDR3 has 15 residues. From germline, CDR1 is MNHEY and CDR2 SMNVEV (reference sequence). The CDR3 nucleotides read TGTGCCAGCAGTATGAGCGGGAGTGGGTCCTACGAGCAGTACTTC. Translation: CASSMSGSGSYEQYF.

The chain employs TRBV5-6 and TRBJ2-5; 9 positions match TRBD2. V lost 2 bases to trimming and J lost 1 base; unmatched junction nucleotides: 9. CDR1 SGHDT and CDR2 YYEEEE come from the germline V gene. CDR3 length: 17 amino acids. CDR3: CASSFMAGGPIQETQYF. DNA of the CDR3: TGTGCCAGCAGCTTTATGGCGGGAGGGCCGATCCAAGAGACCCAGTACTTC.

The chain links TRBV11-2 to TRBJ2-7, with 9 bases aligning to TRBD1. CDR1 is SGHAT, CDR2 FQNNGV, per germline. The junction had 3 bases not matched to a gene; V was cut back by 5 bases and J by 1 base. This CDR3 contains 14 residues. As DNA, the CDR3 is TGTGCCAGCAGCACCGGGACAGGGTCCTACGAGCAGTACTTC. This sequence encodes CASSTGTGSYEQYF.

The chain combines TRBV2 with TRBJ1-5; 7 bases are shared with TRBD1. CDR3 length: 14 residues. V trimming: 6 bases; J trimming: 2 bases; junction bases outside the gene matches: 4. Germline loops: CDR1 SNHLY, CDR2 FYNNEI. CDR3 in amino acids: CASRDRKGNQPQHF. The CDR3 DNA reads TGTGCCAGCAGGGACAGGAAGGGCAATCAGCCCCAGCATTTT. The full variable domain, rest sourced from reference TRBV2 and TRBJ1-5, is EPEVTQTPSHQVTQMGQEVILRCVPISNHLYFYWYRQILGQKVEFLVSFYNNEISEKSEIFDDQFSVERPDGSNFTLKIRSTKLEDSAMYFCASRDRKGNQPQHFGDGTRLSIL.

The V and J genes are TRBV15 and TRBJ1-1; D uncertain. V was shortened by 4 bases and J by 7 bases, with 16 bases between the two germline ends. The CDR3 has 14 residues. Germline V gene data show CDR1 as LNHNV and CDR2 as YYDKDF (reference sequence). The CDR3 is CATSNQRSLDEAFF. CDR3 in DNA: TGTGCCACCAGCAACCAGAGGAGTCTTGATGAAGCTTTCTTT.

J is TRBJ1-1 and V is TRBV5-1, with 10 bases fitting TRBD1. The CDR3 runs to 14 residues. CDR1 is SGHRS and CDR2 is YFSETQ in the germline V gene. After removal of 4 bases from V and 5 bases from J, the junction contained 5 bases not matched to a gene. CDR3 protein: CASSRDRGDTEAFF. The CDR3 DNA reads TGCGCCAGCAGCAGGGACAGGGGCGATACTGAAGCTTTCTTT.

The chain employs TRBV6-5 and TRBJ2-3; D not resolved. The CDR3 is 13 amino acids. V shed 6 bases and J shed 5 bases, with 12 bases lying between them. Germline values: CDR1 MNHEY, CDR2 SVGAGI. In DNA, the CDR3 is TGTGCCAGCAGGTTTCAGGCGAAAGATACGCAGTATTTT. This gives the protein CASRFQAKDTQYF.

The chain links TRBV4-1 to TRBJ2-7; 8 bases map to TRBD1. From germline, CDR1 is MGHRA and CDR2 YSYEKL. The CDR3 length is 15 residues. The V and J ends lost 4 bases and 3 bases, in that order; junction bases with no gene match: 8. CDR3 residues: CASSPRAGGLYEQYF. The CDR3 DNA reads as TGCGCCAGCAGCCCTAGGGCAGGGGGCCTCTACGAGCAGTACTTC.

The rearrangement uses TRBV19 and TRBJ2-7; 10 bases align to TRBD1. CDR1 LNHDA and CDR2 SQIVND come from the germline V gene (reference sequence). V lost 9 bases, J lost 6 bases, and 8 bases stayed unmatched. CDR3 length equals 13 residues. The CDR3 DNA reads TGTGCCAGCTCCGGGACAGGGGTAGGCGAGCAGTACTTC. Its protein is CASSGTGVGEQYF. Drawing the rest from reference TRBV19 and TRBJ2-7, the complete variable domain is DGGITQSPKYLFRKEGQNVTLSCEQNLNHDAMYWYRQDPGQGLRLIYYSQIVNDFQKGDIAEGYSVSREKKESFPLTVTSAQKNPTAFYLCASSGTGVGEQYFGPGTRLTVT.

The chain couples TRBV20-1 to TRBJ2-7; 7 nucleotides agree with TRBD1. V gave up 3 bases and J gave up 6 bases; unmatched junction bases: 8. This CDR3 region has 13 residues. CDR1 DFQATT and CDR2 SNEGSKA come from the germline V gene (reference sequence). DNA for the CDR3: TGCAGTGCTAGTGAGGACAGGTTCGGCGAGCAGTACTTC. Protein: CSASEDRFGEQYF.

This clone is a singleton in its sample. CDR3 in amino acids: CSASTGYNEQFF. In DNA form, the CDR3 reads TGCAGCGCCTCGACAGGGTACAATGAGCAGTTCTTC. The V gene is TRBV29-1, the J gene TRBJ2-1; 7 bases are shared with TRBD1. Germline CDR1 reads SQVTM; CDR2 reads ANQGSEA. The J segment lost 4 bases and the V segment lost 7 bases, leaving 4 bases of the junction unmatched. The CDR3 length is 12 residues.

The CDR3 DNA is TGTGCCAGCAGTTACTCTCGGAGTGTTCAGCCCCAGCATTTT. Protein sequence: CASSYSRSVQPQHF. The V gene is TRBV6-5, the J gene TRBJ1-5; D call uncertain. V lost 0 bases to trimming and J lost 6 bases, with 9 bases between them. This CDR3 contains 14 residues. Germline V lookup: CDR1 MNHEY, CDR2 SVGAGI.

The CDR3 region is CASSFGSSGNTIYF. The CDR3, as DNA: TGTGCCAGCAGCTTTGGGAGCTCTGGAAACACCATATATTTT. The gene calls are TRBV5-4 and TRBJ1-3; D uncertain. V was trimmed by 2 bases and J by 0 bases, leaving 6 bases between them. Germline V gene lookup returns CDR1 SGHNT and CDR2 YYREEE (reference sequence). This CDR3 contains 14 residues.

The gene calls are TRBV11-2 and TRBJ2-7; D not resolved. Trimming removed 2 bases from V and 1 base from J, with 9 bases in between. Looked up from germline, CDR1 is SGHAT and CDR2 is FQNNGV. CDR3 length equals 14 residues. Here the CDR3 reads CASSLTEKSYEQYF. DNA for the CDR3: TGTGCCAGCAGCTTAACAGAGAAGTCCTACGAGCAGTACTTC. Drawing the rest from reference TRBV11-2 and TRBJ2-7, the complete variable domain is EAGVAQSPRYKIIEKRQSVAFWCNPISGHATLYWYQQILGQGPKLLIQFQNNGVVDDSQLPKDRFSAERLKGVDSTLKIQPAKLEDSAVYLCASSLTEKSYEQYFGPGTRLTVT.

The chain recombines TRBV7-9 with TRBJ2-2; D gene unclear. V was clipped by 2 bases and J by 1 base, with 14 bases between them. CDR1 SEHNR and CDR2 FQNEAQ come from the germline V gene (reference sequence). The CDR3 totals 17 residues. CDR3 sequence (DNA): TGTGCCAGCAGCTTATCCTGGGCCCGAAAGAACACCGGGGAGCTGTTTTTT. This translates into CASSLSWARKNTGELFF.

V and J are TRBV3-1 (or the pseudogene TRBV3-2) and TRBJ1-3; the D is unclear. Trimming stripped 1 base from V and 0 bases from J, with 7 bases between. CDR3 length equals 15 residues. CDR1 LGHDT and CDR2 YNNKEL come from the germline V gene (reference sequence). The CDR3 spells CASSQVTGSGNTIYF. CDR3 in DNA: TGTGCCAGCAGCCAAGTAACTGGCTCTGGAAACACCATATATTTT.

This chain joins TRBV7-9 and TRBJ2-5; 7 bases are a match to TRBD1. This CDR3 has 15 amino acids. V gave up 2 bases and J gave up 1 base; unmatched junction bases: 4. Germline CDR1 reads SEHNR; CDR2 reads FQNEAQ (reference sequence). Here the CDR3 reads CASSLIAGGQETQYF. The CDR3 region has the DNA TGTGCCAGCAGCTTAATCGCAGGGGGCCAAGAGACCCAGTACTTC.

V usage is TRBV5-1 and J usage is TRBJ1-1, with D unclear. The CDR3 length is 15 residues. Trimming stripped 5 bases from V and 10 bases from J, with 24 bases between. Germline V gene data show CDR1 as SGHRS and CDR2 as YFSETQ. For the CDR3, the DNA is TGCGCCAGCAGGCCTGAGGGCCCGACGGGGTCTCCAGCTTTCTTT. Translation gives CASRPEGPTGSPAFF.

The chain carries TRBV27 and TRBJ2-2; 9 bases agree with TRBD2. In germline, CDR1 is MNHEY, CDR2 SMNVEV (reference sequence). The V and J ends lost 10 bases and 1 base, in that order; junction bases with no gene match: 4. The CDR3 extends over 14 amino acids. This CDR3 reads CATNSGGNTGELFF. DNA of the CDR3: TGTGCCACTAATAGCGGGGGGAACACCGGGGAGCTGTTTTTT.

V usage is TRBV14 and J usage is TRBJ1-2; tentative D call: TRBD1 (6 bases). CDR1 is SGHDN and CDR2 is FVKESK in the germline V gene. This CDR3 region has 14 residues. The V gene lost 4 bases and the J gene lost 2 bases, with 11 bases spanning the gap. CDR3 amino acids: CASSRTGTNYGYTF. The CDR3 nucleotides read TGTGCCAGCAGCCGAACAGGGACAAACTATGGCTACACCTTC.

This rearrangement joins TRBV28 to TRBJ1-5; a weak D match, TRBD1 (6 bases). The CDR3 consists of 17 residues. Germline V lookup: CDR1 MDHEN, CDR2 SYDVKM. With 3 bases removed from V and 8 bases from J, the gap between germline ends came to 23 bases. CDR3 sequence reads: CASSFASGRGIIEPQHF. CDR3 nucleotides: TGTGCCAGCAGTTTCGCTTCCGGCAGGGGAATTATTGAGCCCCAGCATTTT.